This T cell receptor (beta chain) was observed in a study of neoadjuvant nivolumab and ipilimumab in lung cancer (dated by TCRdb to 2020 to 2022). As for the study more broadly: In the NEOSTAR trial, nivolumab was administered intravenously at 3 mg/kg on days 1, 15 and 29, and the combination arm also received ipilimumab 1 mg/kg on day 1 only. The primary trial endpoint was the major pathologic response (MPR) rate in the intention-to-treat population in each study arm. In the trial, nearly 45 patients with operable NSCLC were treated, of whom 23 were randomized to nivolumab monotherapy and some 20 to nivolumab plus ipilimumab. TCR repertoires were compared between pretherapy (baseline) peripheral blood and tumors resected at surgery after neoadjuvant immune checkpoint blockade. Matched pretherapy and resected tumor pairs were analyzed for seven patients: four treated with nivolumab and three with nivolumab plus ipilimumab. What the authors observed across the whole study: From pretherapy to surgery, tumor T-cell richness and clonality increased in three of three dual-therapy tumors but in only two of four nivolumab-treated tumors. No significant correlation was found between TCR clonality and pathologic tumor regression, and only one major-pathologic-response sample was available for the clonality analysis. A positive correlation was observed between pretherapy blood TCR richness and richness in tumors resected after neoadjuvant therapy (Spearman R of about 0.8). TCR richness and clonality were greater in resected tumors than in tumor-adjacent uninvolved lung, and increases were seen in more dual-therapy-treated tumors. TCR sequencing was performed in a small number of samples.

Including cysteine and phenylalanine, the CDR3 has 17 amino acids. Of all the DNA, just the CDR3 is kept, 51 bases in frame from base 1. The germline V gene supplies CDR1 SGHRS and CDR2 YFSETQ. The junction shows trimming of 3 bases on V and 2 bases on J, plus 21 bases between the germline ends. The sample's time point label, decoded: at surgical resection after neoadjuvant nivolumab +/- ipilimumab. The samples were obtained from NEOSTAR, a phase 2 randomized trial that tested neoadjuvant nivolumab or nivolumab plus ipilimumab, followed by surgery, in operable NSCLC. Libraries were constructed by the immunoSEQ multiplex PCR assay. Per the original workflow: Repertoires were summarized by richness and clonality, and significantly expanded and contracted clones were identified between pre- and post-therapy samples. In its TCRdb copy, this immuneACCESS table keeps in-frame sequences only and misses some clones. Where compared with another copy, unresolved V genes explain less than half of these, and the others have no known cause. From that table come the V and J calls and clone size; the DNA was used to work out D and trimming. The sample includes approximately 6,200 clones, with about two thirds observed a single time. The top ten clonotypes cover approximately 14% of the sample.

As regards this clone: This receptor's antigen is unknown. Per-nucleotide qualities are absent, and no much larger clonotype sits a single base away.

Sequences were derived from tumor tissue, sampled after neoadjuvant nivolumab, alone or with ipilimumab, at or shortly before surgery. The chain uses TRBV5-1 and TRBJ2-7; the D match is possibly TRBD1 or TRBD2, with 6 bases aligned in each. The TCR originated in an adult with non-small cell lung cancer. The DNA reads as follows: TGCGCCAGCAGCTCTTGGTGGGGGGCGGGACGGACCTACGAGCAGTACTTC. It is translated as CASSSWWGAGRTYEQYF.